The source of this T cell receptor (beta chain) is a study of cytomegalovirus exposure and HLA in healthy donors. CDR1 is SNHLY, CDR2 FYNNEI, per germline. The CDR3 has 16 residues. V lost 6 bases, J lost 6 bases, and 24 bases lay in between. Generated by immunoSEQ multiplex PCR, the TCRdb table keeps only in-frame clones and is missing some. This repertoire shows roughly 60,000 clones, 95% found once; its top ten account for approximately 5.4%. Whole-study results and caveats: Most TCR sequences were seen very rarely across donors, but some public TCRs occurred in many. The authors enumerated around 150 TCR beta chains as linked to cytomegalovirus.

As regards this clone: The target antigen is unknown.

The specimen was PBMCs. The chain carries TRBV2 and TRBJ2-7, with D possibly matching TRBD1 (8 bases). The TCR originated in a woman aged 18-29 years in good health and CMV-seropositive. The CDR3 DNA is TGTGCCAGCAGCGACTTATTCTTGACAGGGGAGGGCGAGCAGTACTTC. The encoded protein is CASSDLFLTGEGEQYF.